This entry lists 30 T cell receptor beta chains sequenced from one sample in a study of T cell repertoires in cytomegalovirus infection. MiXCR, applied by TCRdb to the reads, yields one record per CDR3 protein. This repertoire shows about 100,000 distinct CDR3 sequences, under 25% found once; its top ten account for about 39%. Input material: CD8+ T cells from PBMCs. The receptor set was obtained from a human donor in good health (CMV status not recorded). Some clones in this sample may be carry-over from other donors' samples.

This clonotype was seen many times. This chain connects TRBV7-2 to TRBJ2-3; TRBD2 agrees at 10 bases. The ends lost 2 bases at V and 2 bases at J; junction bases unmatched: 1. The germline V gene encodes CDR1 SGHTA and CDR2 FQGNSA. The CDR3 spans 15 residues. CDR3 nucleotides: TGTGCCAGCAGCTTAACTAGCGGGGACACAGATACGCAGTATTTT. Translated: CASSLTSGDTDTQYF.

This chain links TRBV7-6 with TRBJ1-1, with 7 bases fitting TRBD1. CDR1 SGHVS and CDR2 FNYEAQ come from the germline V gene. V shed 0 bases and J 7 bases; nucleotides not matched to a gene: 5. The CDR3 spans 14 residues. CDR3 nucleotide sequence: TGTGCCAGCAGCTTAGCGCAGGGACAGTTTGAAGCTTTCTTT. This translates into CASSLAQGQFEAFF.

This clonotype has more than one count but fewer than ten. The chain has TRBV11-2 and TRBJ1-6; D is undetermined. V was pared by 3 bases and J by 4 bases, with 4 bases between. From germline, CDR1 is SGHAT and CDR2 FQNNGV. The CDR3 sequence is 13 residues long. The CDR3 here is CASSLEYNSPLHF. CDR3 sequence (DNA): TGTGCCAGCAGCTTGGAATATAATTCACCCCTCCACTTT. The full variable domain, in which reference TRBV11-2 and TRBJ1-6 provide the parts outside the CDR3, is EAGVAQSPRYKIIEKRQSVAFWCNPISGHATLYWYQQILGQGPKLLIQFQNNGVVDDSQLPKDRFSAERLKGVDSTLKIQPAKLEDSAVYLCASSLEYNSPLHFGNGTRLTVT.

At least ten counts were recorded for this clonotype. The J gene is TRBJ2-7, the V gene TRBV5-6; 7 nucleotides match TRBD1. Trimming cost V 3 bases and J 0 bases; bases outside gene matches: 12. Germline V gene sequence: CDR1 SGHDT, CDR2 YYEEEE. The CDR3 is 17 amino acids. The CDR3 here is CASSWCPGQYASYEQYF. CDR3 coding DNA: TGTGCCAGCAGCTGGTGCCCGGGACAGTATGCCTCCTACGAGCAGTACTTC.

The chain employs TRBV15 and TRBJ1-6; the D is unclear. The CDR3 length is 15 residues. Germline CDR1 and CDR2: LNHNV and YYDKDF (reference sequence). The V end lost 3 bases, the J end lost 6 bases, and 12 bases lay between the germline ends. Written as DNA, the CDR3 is TGTGCCACCAGCAGCACCGGGAATTCTAATTCACCCCTCCACTTT. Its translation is CATSSTGNSNSPLHF.

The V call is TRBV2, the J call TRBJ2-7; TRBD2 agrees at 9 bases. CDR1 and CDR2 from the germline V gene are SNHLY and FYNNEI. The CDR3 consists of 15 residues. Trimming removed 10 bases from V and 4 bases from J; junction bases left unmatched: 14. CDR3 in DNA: TGTGCCACCATGCCGTTTAGCGGGAGTCAGTACGAGCAGTACTTC. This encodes CATMPFSGSQYEQYF.

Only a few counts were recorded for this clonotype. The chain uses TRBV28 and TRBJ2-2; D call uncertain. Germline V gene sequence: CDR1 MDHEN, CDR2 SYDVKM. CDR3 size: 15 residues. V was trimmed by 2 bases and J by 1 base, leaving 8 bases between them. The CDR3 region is CASSLKWENTGELFF. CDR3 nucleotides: TGTGCCAGCAGTTTAAAGTGGGAGAACACCGGGGAGCTGTTTTTT.

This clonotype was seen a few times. CDR3 bases: TGTGCCAGCAGCGATGGGGACAGGGACCCCACAGATACGCAGTATTTT. This sequence encodes CASSDGDRDPTDTQYF. The rearrangement uses TRBV5-4 and TRBJ2-3, with 9 positions matching TRBD1. Germline loops: CDR1 SGHNT, CDR2 YYREEE (reference sequence). The CDR3 is made up of 16 amino acids. V shed 4 bases, J shed 2 bases, and the junction held 8 bases outside the gene matches.

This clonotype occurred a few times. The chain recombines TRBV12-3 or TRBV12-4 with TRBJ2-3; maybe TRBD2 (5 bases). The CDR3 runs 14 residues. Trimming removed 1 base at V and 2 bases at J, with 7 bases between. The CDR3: CASSLDGNTDTQYF. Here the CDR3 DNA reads TGTGCCAGCAGTTTAGACGGGAACACAGATACGCAGTATTTT.

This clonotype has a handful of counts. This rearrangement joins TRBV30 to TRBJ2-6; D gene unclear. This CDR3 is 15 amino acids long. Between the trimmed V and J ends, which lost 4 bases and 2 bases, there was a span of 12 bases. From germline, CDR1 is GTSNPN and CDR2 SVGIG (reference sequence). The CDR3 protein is CAWTPLRTGANVLTF. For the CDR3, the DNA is TGTGCCTGGACCCCTCTGAGGACTGGGGCCAACGTCCTGACTTTC.

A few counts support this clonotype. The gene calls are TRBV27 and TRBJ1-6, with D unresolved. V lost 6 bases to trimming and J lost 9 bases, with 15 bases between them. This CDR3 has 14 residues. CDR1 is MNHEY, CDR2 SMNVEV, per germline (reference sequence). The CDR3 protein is CASRPGPRGSPLHF. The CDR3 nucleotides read TGTGCCAGCAGACCGGGTCCGCGGGGTTCACCCCTCCACTTT.

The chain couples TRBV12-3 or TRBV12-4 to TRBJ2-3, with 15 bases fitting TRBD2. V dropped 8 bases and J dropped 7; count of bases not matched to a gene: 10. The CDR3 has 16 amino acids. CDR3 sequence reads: CASRSLGTSGGYTQYF. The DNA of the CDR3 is TGTGCCAGCCGCTCCCTCGGGACTAGCGGGGGGTATACGCAGTATTTT.

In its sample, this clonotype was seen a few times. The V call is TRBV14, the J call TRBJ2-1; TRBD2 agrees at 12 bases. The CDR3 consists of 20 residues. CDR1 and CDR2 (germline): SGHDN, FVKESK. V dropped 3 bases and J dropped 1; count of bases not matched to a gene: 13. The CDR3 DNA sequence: TGTGCCAGCAGCCAGGAAGCGACTAGCGGGGGCATACTTTCCTACAATGAGCAGTTCTTC. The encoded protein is CASSQEATSGGILSYNEQFF.

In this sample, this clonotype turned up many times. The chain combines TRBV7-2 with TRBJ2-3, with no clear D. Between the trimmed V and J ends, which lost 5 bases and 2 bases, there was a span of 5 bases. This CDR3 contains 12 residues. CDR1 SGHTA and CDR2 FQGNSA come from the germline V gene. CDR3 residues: CASSANTDTQYF. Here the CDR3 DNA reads TGTGCCAGCAGCGCCAACACAGATACGCAGTATTTT.

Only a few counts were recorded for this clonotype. CDR3 residues: CASSLKVGQGSYEQYF. The CDR3, as DNA: TGTGCCAGCAGCTTGAAGGTGGGACAGGGCTCCTACGAGCAGTACTTC. This chain uses TRBV5-4 with TRBJ2-7, with TRBD1 matching over 9 bases. The J segment lost 0 bases and the V segment lost 1 base, leaving 5 bases of the junction unmatched. Germline CDR1 is SGHNT and CDR2 is YYREEE (reference sequence). The CDR3 runs to 16 residues.

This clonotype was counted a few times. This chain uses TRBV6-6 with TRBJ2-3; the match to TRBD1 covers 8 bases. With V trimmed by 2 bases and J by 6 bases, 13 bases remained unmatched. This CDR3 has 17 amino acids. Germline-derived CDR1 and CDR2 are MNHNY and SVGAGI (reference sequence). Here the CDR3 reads CASSYHGAGQGKDTQYF. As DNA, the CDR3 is TGTGCCAGCAGTTACCACGGGGCCGGACAGGGAAAGGATACGCAGTATTTT.

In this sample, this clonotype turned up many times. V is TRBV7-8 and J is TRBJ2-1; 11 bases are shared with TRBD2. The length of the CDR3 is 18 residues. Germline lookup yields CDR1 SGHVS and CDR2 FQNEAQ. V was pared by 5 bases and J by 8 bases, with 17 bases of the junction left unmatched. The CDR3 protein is CASSPHAPGLAVGYEQFF. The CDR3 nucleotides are TGTGCCAGCAGCCCCCACGCCCCGGGACTAGCGGTGGGTTATGAGCAGTTCTTC.

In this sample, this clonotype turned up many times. CDR3 nucleotides: TGTGCCAGCACTCCTGGCCTGCGGGGAGATACGCAGTATTTT. Its protein product is CASTPGLRGDTQYF. The gene calls are TRBV7-2 and TRBJ2-3, with D perhaps matching TRBD2 (6 bases). The CDR3 runs 14 residues. V dropped 7 bases and J dropped 5 bases, with 16 bases sitting between them. Germline CDR1 is SGHTA and CDR2 is FQGNSA.

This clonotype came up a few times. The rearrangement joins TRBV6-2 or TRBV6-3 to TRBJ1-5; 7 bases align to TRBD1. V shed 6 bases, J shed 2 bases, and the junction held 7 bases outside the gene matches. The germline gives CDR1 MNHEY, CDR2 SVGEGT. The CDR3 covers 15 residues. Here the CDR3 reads CASSDGQVGNQPQHF. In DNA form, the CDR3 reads TGTGCCAGCAGCGATGGACAGGTCGGCAATCAGCCCCAGCATTTT.

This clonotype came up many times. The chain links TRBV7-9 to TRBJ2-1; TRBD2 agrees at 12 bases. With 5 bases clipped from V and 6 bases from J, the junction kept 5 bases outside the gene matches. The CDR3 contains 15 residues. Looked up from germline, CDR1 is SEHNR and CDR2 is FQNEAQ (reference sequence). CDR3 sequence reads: CASSPTSGRSNEQFF. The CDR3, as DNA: TGTGCCAGCAGCCCCACTAGCGGGAGGTCCAATGAGCAGTTCTTC.

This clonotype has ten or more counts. In DNA form, the CDR3 reads TGTGCCAGCAGCTTAGGTCCAGAAACATCATCCTACGAGCAGTACTTC. Translated: CASSLGPETSSYEQYF. J is TRBJ2-7 and V is TRBV7-2; D unresolved. The CDR3 has 16 residues. With 1 base removed from V and 1 base from J, the gap between germline ends came to 14 bases. CDR1 and CDR2 (germline): SGHTA, FQGNSA.

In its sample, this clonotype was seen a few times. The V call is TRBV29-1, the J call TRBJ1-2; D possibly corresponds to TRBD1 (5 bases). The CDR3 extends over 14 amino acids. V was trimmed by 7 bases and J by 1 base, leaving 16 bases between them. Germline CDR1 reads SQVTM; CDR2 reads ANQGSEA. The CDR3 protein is CSAGGDSNNYGYTF. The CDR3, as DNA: TGCAGCGCTGGTGGGGACTCCAATAACTATGGCTACACCTTC. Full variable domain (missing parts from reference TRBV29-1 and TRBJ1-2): SAVISQKPSRDICQRGTSLTIQCQVDSQVTMMFWYRQQPGQSLTLIATANQGSEATYESGFVIDKFPISRPNLTFSTLTVSNMSPEDSSIYLCSAGGDSNNYGYTFGSGTRLTVV.

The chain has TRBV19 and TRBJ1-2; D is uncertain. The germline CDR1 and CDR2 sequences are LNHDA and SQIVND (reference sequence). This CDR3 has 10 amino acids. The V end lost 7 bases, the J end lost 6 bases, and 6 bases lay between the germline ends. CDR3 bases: TGTGCCAGTATTGGGGATGGCTACACCTTC. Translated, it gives CASIGDGYTF. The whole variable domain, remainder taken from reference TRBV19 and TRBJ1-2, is DGGITQSPKYLFRKEGQNVTLSCEQNLNHDAMYWYRQDPGQGLRLIYYSQIVNDFQKGDIAEGYSVSREKKESFPLTVTSAQKNPTAFYLCASIGDGYTFGSGTRLTVV.

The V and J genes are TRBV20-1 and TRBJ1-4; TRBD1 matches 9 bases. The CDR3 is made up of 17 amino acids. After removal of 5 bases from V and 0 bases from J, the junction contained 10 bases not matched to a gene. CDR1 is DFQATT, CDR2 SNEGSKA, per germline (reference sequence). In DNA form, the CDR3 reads TGCAGTGCTCAAGGACAGGGGACAGTTGCAACTAATGAAAAACTGTTTTTT. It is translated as CSAQGQGTVATNEKLFF.

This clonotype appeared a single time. CDR3 DNA: TGTGCCAGCAGTTTCGTCAGGAATGAAAAACTGTTTTTT. Its protein is CASSFVRNEKLFF. The chain has TRBV12-3 or TRBV12-4 and TRBJ1-4; D gene unclear. The CDR3 covers 13 residues. V was cut by 3 bases and J by 5 bases, with 7 bases left in between.

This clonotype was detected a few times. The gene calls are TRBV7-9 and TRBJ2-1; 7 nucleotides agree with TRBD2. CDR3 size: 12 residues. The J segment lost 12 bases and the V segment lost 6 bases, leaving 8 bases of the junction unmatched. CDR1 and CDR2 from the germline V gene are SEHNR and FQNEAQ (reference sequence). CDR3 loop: CASRSGGIVQFF. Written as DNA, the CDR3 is TGTGCCAGCAGGTCGGGGGGAATAGTGCAGTTCTTC.

The DNA for the CDR3 is TGTGCCAGCAGCTTTTTCGGCGGGGGAGCCAAAAACATTCAGTACTTC. Its protein product is CASSFFGGGAKNIQYF. The chain joins TRBV11-1 to TRBJ2-4; 7 bases match TRBD2. This CDR3 has 16 amino acids. Germline CDR1 reads SGHAT; CDR2 reads FQDESV (reference sequence). The junction had 5 bases not matched to a gene; V was cut back by 3 bases and J by 0 bases.

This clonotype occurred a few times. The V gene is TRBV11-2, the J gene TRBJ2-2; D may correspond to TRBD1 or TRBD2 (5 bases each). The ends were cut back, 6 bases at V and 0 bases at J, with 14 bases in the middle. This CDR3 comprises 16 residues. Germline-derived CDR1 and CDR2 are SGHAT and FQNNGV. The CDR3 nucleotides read TGTGCCAGCAGACTTAACCGGGACCCGAACACCGGGGAGCTGTTTTTT. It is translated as CASRLNRDPNTGELFF.

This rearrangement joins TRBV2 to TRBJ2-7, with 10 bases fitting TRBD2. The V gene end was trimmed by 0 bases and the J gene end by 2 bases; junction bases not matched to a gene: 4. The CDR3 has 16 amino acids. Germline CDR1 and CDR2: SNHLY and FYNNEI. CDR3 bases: TGTGCCAGCAGTGAAGCGAGGACTAGCGGAACCTACGAGCAGTACTTC. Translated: CASSEARTSGTYEQYF. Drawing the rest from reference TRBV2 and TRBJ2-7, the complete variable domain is EPEVTQTPSHQVTQMGQEVILRCVPISNHLYFYWYRQILGQKVEFLVSFYNNEISEKSEIFDDQFSVERPDGSNFTLKIRSTKLEDSAMYFCASSEARTSGTYEQYFGPGTRLTVT.

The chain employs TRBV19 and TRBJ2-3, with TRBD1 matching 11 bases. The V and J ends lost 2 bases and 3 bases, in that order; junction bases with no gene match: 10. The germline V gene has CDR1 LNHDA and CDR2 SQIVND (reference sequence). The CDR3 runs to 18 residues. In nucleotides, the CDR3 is TGTGCCAGTAGTATAATCGGACAGGGGGCGGTGGTAACAGATACGCAGTATTTT. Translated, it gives CASSIIGQGAVVTDTQYF.